The 14 T cell receptor beta chains in this list originate from one sample, sequenced in a study of identical twins. TCRdb recomputed calls from the 5' RACE reads with MiXCR, one row per CDR3 protein. The data show about 530,000 distinct CDR3 sequences, approximately 20% seen once. In addition, the sample was reused for a study of yellow fever vaccine responses in identical twins.

The specimen was CD4+ T cells sorted from blood. These receptors originate from a woman under 30 in good health.

This clonotype was counted only a few times. The rearrangement uses TRBV7-3 and TRBJ1-2; D ambiguous. The V and J ends lost 5 bases and 4 bases respectively, with 17 bases between them. Germline values: CDR1 SGHTA, CDR2 FQGTGA. The CDR3 has 15 residues. The CDR3 sequence: CASSQTIGVGYGYTF. The CDR3, as DNA: TGTGCCAGCAGCCAGACCATTGGGGTCGGCTATGGCTACACCTTC.

V gene TRBV7-3 combines with J gene TRBJ2-3, with 9 bases aligning to TRBD2. The junction had 13 bases not matched to a gene; V was cut back by 4 bases and J by 2 bases. This CDR3 has 18 amino acids. Per germline, CDR1 SGHTA and CDR2 FQGTGA. The DNA of the CDR3 is TGTGCCAGCAGCTGGGGCCGGTCTAGCGGGACACTCACAGATACGCAGTATTTT. Translating gives CASSWGRSSGTLTDTQYF. The whole variable domain, filled in from reference TRBV7-3 and TRBJ2-3, reads GAGVSQTPSNKVTEKGKYVELRCDPISGHTALYWYRQSLGQGPEFLIYFQGTGAADDSGLPNDRFFAVRPEGSVSTLKIQRTERGDSAVYLCASSWGRSSGTLTDTQYFGPGTRLTVL.

The chain uses TRBV28 and TRBJ2-7; D possibly matches TRBD1 or TRBD2 (5 bases each). The CDR3 covers 13 residues. V shed 7 bases and J shed 2 bases, with 12 bases lying between them. CDR1 and CDR2 from the germline V gene are MDHEN and SYDVKM. CDR3 protein: CASNLGDPYEQYF. As DNA, the CDR3 is TGTGCCAGCAATCTGGGGGATCCCTACGAGCAGTACTTC.

The chain links TRBV4-1 to TRBJ2-5; no firm D call. V was clipped by 0 bases and J by 5 bases, with 7 bases between them. The CDR3 has 13 residues. In germline, CDR1 is MGHRA, CDR2 YSYEKL. CDR3 loop: CASSQDLKETQYF. In DNA, the CDR3 is TGCGCCAGCAGCCAAGATCTGAAGGAGACCCAGTACTTC.

This CDR3 reads CSASWDYPYEQYF. DNA for the CDR3: TGCAGTGCTAGCTGGGACTATCCCTACGAGCAGTACTTC. The chain uses TRBV20-1 and TRBJ2-7; 7 bases align to TRBD2. The CDR3 spans 13 residues. Germline V gene lookup returns CDR1 DFQATT and CDR2 SNEGSKA (reference sequence). V dropped 3 bases and J dropped 2; count of bases not matched to a gene: 4.

Written as DNA, the CDR3 is TGTGCCAGCAGCCAAGGCAGACCCGGGGAGCAGTACTTC. Amino acid sequence: CASSQGRPGEQYF. This chain links TRBV3-1 with TRBJ2-7; D is unclear. The V gene's germline CDR1 is LGHDT and CDR2 YNNKEL (reference sequence). V shed 1 base and J shed 7 bases, with 11 bases lying between them. There are 13 residues in the CDR3.

The chain recombines TRBV9 with TRBJ2-1; 7 bases are a match to TRBD1. Trimming took 3 bases from V and 10 from J; bases not matched to a gene: 10. The CDR3 totals 14 residues. CDR1 SGDLS and CDR2 YYNGEE come from the germline V gene. CDR3 in DNA: TGTGCCAGCAGCGCCAGCACAGGGGTCAAAGAGCAGTTCTTC. Encoded protein: CASSASTGVKEQFF.

The chain is built from TRBV5-1 and TRBJ2-2, with D possibly TRBD1 on 5 matching bases. V lost 3 bases and J 5 bases, leaving 8 bases between the germline ends. CDR1 SGHRS and CDR2 YFSETQ come from the germline V gene. The CDR3 has 13 residues. The CDR3 bases are TGCGCCAGCAGCTACCGACAGACCGGGGAGCTGTTTTTT. Translated: CASSYRQTGELFF.

The chain combines TRBV10-1 with TRBJ2-3; 10 bases match TRBD2. This CDR3 is 14 amino acids long. V lost 6 bases and J lost 6; bases outside the gene matches: 6. Germline V CDR1 and CDR2: WNHNN, SYGVQD (reference sequence). The CDR3 spells CASSQAGGPDTQYF. Here the CDR3 DNA reads TGCGCCAGCAGCCAAGCGGGGGGGCCGGATACGCAGTATTTT.

V gene TRBV10-1 combines with J gene TRBJ2-5; 10 nucleotides match TRBD2. The germline gives CDR1 WNHNN, CDR2 SYGVQD (reference sequence). CDR3 length: 15 residues. Trimming at V came to 6 bases and at J to 3 bases, leaving 7 bases not matched to a gene. CDR3 DNA sequence: TGCGCCAGCAGCCGGACTAGCGGAGCGGAAGAGACCCAGTACTTC. Protein: CASSRTSGAEETQYF.

This clonotype was counted a few times. The rearrangement uses TRBV6-5 and TRBJ2-2; D ambiguous. V lost 2 bases and J lost 2, with 9 bases in between. There are 15 residues in the CDR3. CDR1 is MNHEY, CDR2 SVGAGI, per germline. CDR3 DNA sequence: TGTGCCAGCAGTTACCCACCACCCAACACCGGGGAGCTGTTTTTT. Its translation is CASSYPPPNTGELFF.

This clonotype was seen a few times. The V call is TRBV12-3 or TRBV12-4, the J call TRBJ2-7, with D hard to call. This CDR3 region has 13 residues. Between the trimmed V and J ends, which lost 3 bases and 3 bases, there was a span of 9 bases. The CDR3: CASSFASFYEQYF. The CDR3 DNA reads TGTGCCAGCAGTTTTGCTAGTTTCTACGAGCAGTACTTC.

The chain links TRBV3-1 to TRBJ1-2, with D unclear. Trimming took 1 base from V and 3 from J, leaving 9 bases between them. Germline lookup yields CDR1 LGHDT and CDR2 YNNKEL (reference sequence). The CDR3 contains 14 residues. The CDR3 region is CASSQVPGYYGYTF. For the CDR3, the DNA is TGTGCCAGCAGCCAAGTTCCGGGGTACTATGGCTACACCTTC.

The table lists this clonotype with a few counts. This chain links TRBV12-3 or TRBV12-4 with TRBJ1-1; D ambiguous. This CDR3 is built from 15 residues. V dropped 4 bases and J dropped 1 base, with 13 bases sitting between them. For the CDR3, the DNA is TGTGCCAGCAGTTCTCTACCGGTGGAGAACACTGAAGCTTTCTTT. Translation: CASSSLPVENTEAFF.